This is a list of T cell receptor beta chains from one sample in a study of blood T cell repertoires in COVID-19. The repertoire was sequenced with immunoSEQ multiplex PCR; TCRdb's copy has only in-frame clones and lacks some. Here the sample spans about 270,000 clones, roughly 86% being singletons. Material for sequencing was PBMCs or T cells enriched from blood (not recorded which). These receptors all come from a woman aged 25-40 years who had recovered from COVID-19. CDR3s include the opening cysteine and the closing phenylalanine or tryptophan. A D gene is named only where the DNA matches it firmly. Not every row has a clone size; where given, it reads once, few, many or a size class.

v_call: TRBV28
clone_size: -
cdr3_length: 15
d_call: TRBD1
j_call: TRBJ2-2
cdr3_nt: TGTGCCAGCGTGAACAGGGGGCCCGGGGCCGGGGAGCTGTTTTTT
cdr3_aa: CASVNRGPGAGELFF

v_call: TRBV5-1
clone_size: -
cdr3_length: 14
d_call: TRBD1
j_call: TRBJ2-3
cdr3_nt: TGCGCCAGCGGAAGACAGGGAATCACAGATACGCAGTATTTT
cdr3_aa: CASGRQGITDTQYF

v_call: TRBV19
clone_size: -
cdr3_length: 15
d_call: TRBD2
j_call: TRBJ2-1
cdr3_nt: TGTGCCAGTAGTACCTTAGCGGGGATGGGCAATGAGCAGTTCTTC
cdr3_aa: CASSTLAGMGNEQFF

v_call: TRBV7-9
clone_size: -
cdr3_length: 14
d_call: -
j_call: TRBJ1-2
cdr3_nt: TGTGCCAGCAGCTTAGCGGGGCTAGAAGCTGGCTACACCTTC
cdr3_aa: CASSLAGLEAGYTF

v_call: TRBV5-1
clone_size: few
cdr3_length: 16
d_call: TRBD1
j_call: TRBJ1-1
cdr3_nt: TGCGCCAGCAGCGAAGGGACAGGGGGAAAGGACACTGAAGCTTTCTTT
cdr3_aa: CASSEGTGGKDTEAFF

v_call: TRBV25-1
clone_size: -
cdr3_length: 12
d_call: -
j_call: TRBJ1-2
cdr3_nt: TGTGCCAGCAGGACGGGGGGATATGGCTACACCTTC
cdr3_aa: CASRTGGYGYTF

v_call: TRBV14
clone_size: -
cdr3_length: 14
d_call: -
j_call: TRBJ1-1
cdr3_nt: TGTGCCAGCAGCCAAGATCCGGAGTTCACTGAAGCTTTCTTT
cdr3_aa: CASSQDPEFTEAFF

v_call: TRBV6-5
clone_size: -
cdr3_length: 12
d_call: -
j_call: TRBJ2-7
cdr3_nt: TGTGCCAGCCTAGCGAATAAGTACGAGCAGTACTTC
cdr3_aa: CASLANKYEQYF

v_call: TRBV6-5
clone_size: -
cdr3_length: 13
d_call: TRBD1
j_call: TRBJ1-5
cdr3_nt: TGTGCCAGCAGTTCTACAGGGGGTCAGCCCCAGCATTTT
cdr3_aa: CASSSTGGQPQHF

v_call: TRBV7-9
clone_size: -
cdr3_length: 17
d_call: TRBD2
j_call: TRBJ2-5
cdr3_nt: TGTGCCAGCAGCTTGACTAGCGGGAGCCTATACCAAGAGACCCAGTACTTC
cdr3_aa: CASSLTSGSLYQETQYF

v_call: TRBV7-9
clone_size: -
cdr3_length: 14
d_call: -
j_call: TRBJ1-5
cdr3_nt: TGTGCCAGCAGCTCAAAGGGGGGGAATCAGCCCCAGCATTTT
cdr3_aa: CASSSKGGNQPQHF

v_call: TRBV7-9
clone_size: few
cdr3_length: 17
d_call: -
j_call: TRBJ1-4
cdr3_nt: TGTGCCAGCAGCTCTACCCGGCGGGGGAGAGGGAATGAAAAACTGTTTTTT
cdr3_aa: CASSSTRRGRGNEKLFF

v_call: TRBV6-2/TRBV6-3
clone_size: -
cdr3_length: 13
d_call: TRBD1
j_call: TRBJ1-2
cdr3_nt: TGTGCCAGCAGTACCGACGGGACAGATGGCTACACCTTC
cdr3_aa: CASSTDGTDGYTF

v_call: TRBV5-6
clone_size: -
cdr3_length: 15
d_call: -
j_call: TRBJ1-1
cdr3_nt: TGTGCCAGCAGCTTGGCCCGAGGGAGGAGGGCAGAAGCTTTCTTT
cdr3_aa: CASSLARGRRAEAFF